A single sample is the source of the 10 T cell receptor beta chains below, sequenced in a study of OX40 agonist ivuxolimab in advanced cancers. Measured with immunoSEQ multiplex PCR; TCRdb has only the in-frame clones, and not every one. The sample contains 50,000 to 70,000 clones, 85% of which appear only once. The sample consisted of CD4+ or CD8+ T cells sorted from blood, taken in a trial of the OX40 agonist ivuxolimab. The receptors shown here come from an adult with an advanced solid tumor such as melanoma, head and neck, liver or kidney cancer.

V gene TRBV14 combines with J gene TRBJ1-3; TRBD1 matches 8 bases. V was clipped by 5 bases and J by 5 bases; unmatched bases: 5. Germline CDR1 is SGHDN and CDR2 is FVKESK. The CDR3 totals 14 residues. CDR3 sequence reads: CASSRTGTRNTIYF. CDR3 DNA sequence: TGTGCCAGCAGCAGGACAGGGACCAGAAACACCATATATTTT. Using reference TRBV14 and TRBJ1-3 for the parts outside the CDR3, the full variable domain is EAGVTQFPSHSVIEKGQTVTLRCDPISGHDNLYWYRRVMGKEIKFLLHFVKESKQDESGMPNNRFLAERTGGTYSTLKVQPAELEDSGVYFCASSRTGTRNTIYFGEGSWLTVV.

Written as DNA, the CDR3 is TGTGCCAGCACCTTGAATCCAGGGGATCAGCCCCAGCATTTT. Translation gives CASTLNPGDQPQHF. The chain carries TRBV28 and TRBJ1-5; a weak D match, TRBD1 (6 bases). This CDR3 region has 14 residues. V lost 7 bases to trimming and J lost 5 bases, with 15 bases between them. Germline values: CDR1 MDHEN, CDR2 SYDVKM. Combining the CDR3 with reference TRBV28 and TRBJ1-5 gives the whole variable domain DVKVTQSSRYLVKRTGEKVFLECVQDMDHENMFWYRQDPGLGLRLIYFSYDVKMKEKGDIPEGYSVSREKKERFSLILESASTNQTSMYLCASTLNPGDQPQHFGDGTRLSIL.

Here the CDR3 reads CASSQDAGDQETQYF. In DNA, the CDR3 is TGCGCCAGCAGCCAAGACGCCGGCGACCAAGAGACCCAGTACTTC. The gene calls are TRBV4-1 and TRBJ2-5; no clear D. The V gene lost 0 bases and the J gene lost 0 bases, with 8 bases spanning the gap. Germline V lookup: CDR1 MGHRA, CDR2 YSYEKL. The CDR3 extends over 15 amino acids.

In its sample, this clone was seen a few times. The chain's CDR3 is CASSGERGRGATQLDEKLFF. The CDR3, as DNA: TGTGCCAGCAGCGGAGAGAGAGGCCGGGGGGCCACGCAACTGGATGAAAAACTGTTTTTT. The chain combines TRBV9 with TRBJ1-4, with D perhaps matching TRBD1 (6 bases). The germline V gene encodes CDR1 SGDLS and CDR2 YYNGEE. This CDR3 region has 20 residues. V was shortened by 3 bases and J by 6 bases, with 30 bases between the two germline ends.

The V call is TRBV6-4, the J call TRBJ2-1, with 7 bases identical to TRBD1. Germline values: CDR1 MRHNA, CDR2 SNTAGT. Trimming at V came to 2 bases and at J to 8 bases, leaving 0 bases not matched to a gene. This CDR3 contains 12 residues. For the CDR3, the DNA is TGTGCCAGCAGTGACAGGGGGCATGAGCAGTTCTTC. It translates to CASSDRGHEQFF.

V and J are TRBV6-1 and TRBJ1-5, with no clear D. Trimming cost V 6 bases and J 5 bases, with 14 bases left between them. The germline gives CDR1 MNHNS, CDR2 SASEGT. The CDR3 consists of 14 residues. Written as DNA, the CDR3 is TGTGCCAGCAGCCCGTCCCTACCACATCAGCCCCAGCATTTT. Its translation is CASSPSLPHQPQHF.

This chain connects TRBV30 to TRBJ2-5; no clear D. From germline, CDR1 is GTSNPN and CDR2 SVGIG (reference sequence). This CDR3 region has 13 residues. The CDR3 sequence: CTGGRWYQETQYF. As DNA, the CDR3 is TGTACCGGTGGCCGGTGGTACCAAGAGACCCAGTACTTC.

The chain is built from TRBV2 and TRBJ1-5, with D possibly TRBD1 on 6 matching bases. The CDR3 runs 16 residues. CDR1 is SNHLY, CDR2 FYNNEI, per germline. The V end was cut by 6 bases, the J end by 2 bases, with 17 bases between. CDR3 region: CASRPLRGGRNQPQHF. Written as DNA, the CDR3 is TGTGCCAGCAGGCCCCTCAGGGGTGGTCGCAATCAGCCCCAGCATTTT.

Within the sample, this clone is large (0.1 to 1%). This chain links TRBV11-2 with TRBJ1-3; 7 bases align to TRBD1. V lost 5 bases, J lost 0 bases, and 7 bases stayed unmatched. This CDR3 contains 16 residues. Germline V gene lookup returns CDR1 SGHAT and CDR2 FQNNGV. The CDR3 loop is CASSTEQGSSGNTIYF. The CDR3 bases are TGTGCCAGCAGCACAGAACAGGGGTCCTCTGGAAACACCATATATTTT.

This clone occurred once. The V call is TRBV5-6, the J call TRBJ2-5; D tentatively reads TRBD1 or TRBD2 (7 bases each). The J call may be in error: the DNA end matches TRBJ2-7 better. This CDR3 is built from 16 residues. Germline CDR1 is SGHDT and CDR2 is YYEEEE. The CDR3 region has the DNA TGTGCCAGCAGCCCATTCGGGGCAGGGGGGGACCCCGAGCAGTACTTC. Protein: CASSPFGAGGDPEQYF.